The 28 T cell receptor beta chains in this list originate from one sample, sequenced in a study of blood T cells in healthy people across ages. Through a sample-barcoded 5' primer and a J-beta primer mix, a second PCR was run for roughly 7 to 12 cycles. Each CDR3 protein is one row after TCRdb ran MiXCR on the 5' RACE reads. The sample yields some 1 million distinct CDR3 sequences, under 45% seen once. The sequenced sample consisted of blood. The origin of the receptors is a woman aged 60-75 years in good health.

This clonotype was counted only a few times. CDR3 sequence reads: CAIRGTGDNQPQHF. The DNA for the CDR3 is TGTGCCATCCGCGGGACAGGGGACAATCAGCCCCAGCATTTT. V gene TRBV10-3 combines with J gene TRBJ1-5, with 10 bases lining up with TRBD1. The CDR3 runs 14 residues. Germline V CDR1 and CDR2: ENHRY, SYGVKD. V was clipped by 8 bases and J by 3 bases; unmatched bases: 4.

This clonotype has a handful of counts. CDR3 residues: CASSIRTGGSSYEQYF. CDR3 DNA: TGTGCCAGCAGCATAAGGACAGGGGGAAGCTCCTACGAGCAGTACTTC. This chain links TRBV7-9 with TRBJ2-7; 10 positions agree with TRBD1. Trimming took 5 bases from V and 0 from J; bases not matched to a gene: 7. CDR3 size: 16 residues. The germline gives CDR1 SEHNR, CDR2 FQNEAQ (reference sequence).

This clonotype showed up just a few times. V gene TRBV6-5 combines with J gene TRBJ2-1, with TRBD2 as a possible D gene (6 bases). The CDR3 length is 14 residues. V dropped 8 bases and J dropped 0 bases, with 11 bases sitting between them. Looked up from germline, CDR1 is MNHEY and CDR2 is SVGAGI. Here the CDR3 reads CASREKGSYNEQFF. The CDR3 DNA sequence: TGTGCCAGCCGGGAGAAGGGCTCCTACAATGAGCAGTTCTTC.

As DNA, the CDR3 is TGTGCCAGCAGCGAGACAGGGCGAGCTGAAAAACTGTTTTTT. It specifies CASSETGRAEKLFF. The chain couples TRBV25-1 to TRBJ1-4, with 7 nucleotides matching TRBD1. Germline assignment: CDR1 MGHDK and CDR2 SYGVNS. The CDR3 has 14 amino acids. V trimming: 6 bases; J trimming: 7 bases; junction bases outside the gene matches: 8.

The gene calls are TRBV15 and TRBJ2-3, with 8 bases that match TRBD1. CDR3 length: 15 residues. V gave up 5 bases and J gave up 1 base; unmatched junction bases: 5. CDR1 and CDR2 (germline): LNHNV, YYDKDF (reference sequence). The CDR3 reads CATSFIQGGTDTQYF. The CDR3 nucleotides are TGTGCCACCAGCTTTATACAGGGGGGCACAGATACGCAGTATTTT.

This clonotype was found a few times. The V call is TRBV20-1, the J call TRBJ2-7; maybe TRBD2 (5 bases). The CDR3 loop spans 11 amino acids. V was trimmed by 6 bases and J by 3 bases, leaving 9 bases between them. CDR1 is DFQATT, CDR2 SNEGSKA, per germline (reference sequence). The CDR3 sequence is CSAQAGYEQYF. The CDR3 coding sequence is TGCAGTGCCCAGGCGGGCTACGAGCAGTACTTC.

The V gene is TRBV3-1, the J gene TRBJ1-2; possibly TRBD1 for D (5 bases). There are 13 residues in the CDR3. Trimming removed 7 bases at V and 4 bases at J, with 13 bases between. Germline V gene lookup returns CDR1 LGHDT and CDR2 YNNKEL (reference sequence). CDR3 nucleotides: TGTGCCAGCAACCTCGTTGACAGCTATGGCTACACCTTC. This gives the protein CASNLVDSYGYTF.

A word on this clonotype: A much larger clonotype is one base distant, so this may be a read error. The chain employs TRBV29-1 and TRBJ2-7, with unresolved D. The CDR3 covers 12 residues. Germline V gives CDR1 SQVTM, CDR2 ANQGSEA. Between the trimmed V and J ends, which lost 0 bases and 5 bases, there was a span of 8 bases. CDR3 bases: TGCAGCGTTGAAGAGGGAAGTGACGAGCAGTACTTC. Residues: CSVEEGSDEQYF.

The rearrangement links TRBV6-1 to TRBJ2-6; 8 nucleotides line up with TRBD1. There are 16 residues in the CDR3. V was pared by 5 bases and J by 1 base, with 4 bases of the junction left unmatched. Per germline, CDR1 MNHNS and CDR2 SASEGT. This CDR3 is CASSPGTGSGANVLTF. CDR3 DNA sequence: TGTGCCAGCAGTCCCGGGACAGGTTCTGGGGCCAACGTCCTGACTTTC.

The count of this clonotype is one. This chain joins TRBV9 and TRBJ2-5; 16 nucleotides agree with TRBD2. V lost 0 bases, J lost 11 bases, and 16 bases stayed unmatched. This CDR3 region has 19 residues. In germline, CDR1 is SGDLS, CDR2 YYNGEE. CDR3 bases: TGTGCCAGCAGCGTAGGGATCGGGACTAGCGGGAGGGGATACAATGAGCAGTACTTC. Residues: CASSVGIGTSGRGYNEQYF.

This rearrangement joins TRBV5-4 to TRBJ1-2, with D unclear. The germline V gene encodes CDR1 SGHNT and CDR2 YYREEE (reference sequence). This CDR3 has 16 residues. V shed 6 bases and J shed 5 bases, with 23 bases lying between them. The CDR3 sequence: CASTPREAGEGYGYTF. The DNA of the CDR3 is TGTGCCAGCACCCCCCGTGAGGCTGGGGAAGGGTATGGCTACACCTTC.

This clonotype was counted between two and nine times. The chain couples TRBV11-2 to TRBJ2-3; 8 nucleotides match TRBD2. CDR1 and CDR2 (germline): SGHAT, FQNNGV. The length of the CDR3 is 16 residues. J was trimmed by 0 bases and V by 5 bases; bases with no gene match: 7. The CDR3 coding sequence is TGTGCCAGCAGCAGTGGACTAGCTTCTAGCACAGATACGCAGTATTTT. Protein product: CASSSGLASSTDTQYF.

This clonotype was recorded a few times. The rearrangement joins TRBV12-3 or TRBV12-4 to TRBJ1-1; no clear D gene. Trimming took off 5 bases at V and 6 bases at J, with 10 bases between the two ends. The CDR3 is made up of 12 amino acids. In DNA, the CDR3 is TGTGCCAGCAGTGACGGCGGGTCTGAAGCTTTCTTT. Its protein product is CASSDGGSEAFF.

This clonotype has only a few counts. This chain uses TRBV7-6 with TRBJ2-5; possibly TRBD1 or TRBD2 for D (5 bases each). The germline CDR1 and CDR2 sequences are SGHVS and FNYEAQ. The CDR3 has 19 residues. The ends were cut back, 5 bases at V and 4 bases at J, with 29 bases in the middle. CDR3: CASSPGTGGGLRHPETQYF. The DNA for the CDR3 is TGTGCCAGCAGCCCCGGTACCGGTGGGGGTCTACGCCATCCAGAGACCCAGTACTTC. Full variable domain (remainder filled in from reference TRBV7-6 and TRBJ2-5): GAGVSQSPRYKVTKRGQDVALRCDPISGHVSLYWYRQALGQGPEFLTYFNYEAQQDKSGLPNDRFSAERPEGSISTLTIQRTEQRDSAMYRCASSPGTGGGLRHPETQYFGPGTRLLVL.

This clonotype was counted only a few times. CDR3 sequence: CASSRRAGGYEQYF. The CDR3 nucleotides are TGTGCCAGCAGTAGACGAGCGGGAGGGTACGAGCAGTACTTC. This sequence joins TRBV7-2 and TRBJ2-7; 10 nucleotides agree with TRBD2. The germline V gene has CDR1 SGHTA and CDR2 FQGNSA. This CDR3 spans 14 amino acids. V was pared by 6 bases and J by 4 bases, with 6 bases of the junction left unmatched.

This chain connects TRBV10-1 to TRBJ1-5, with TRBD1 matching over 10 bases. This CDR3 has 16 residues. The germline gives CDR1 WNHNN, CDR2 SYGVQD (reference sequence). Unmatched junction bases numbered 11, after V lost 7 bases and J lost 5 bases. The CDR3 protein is CASIIPGTGEDQPQHF. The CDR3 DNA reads TGCGCCAGCATCATCCCCGGGACAGGGGAGGATCAGCCCCAGCATTTT.

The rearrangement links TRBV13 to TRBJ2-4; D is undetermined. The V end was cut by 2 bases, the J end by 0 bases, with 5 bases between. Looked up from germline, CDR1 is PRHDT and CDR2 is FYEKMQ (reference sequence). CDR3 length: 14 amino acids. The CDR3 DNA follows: TGTGCCAGCAGCTTAATGCTAGCCAAAAACATTCAGTACTTC. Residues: CASSLMLAKNIQYF.

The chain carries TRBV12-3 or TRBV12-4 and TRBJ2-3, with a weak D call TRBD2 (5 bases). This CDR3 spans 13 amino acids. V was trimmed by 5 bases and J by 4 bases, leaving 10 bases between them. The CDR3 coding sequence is TGTGCCAGCAGTAGGGCGAGGGCAGATACGCAGTATTTT. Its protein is CASSRARADTQYF.

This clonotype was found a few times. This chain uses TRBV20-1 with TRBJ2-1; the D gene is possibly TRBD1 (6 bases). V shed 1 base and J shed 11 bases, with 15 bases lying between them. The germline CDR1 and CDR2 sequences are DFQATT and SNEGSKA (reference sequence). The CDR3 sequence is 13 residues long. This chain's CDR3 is CSARGTQGTQQFF. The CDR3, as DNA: TGCAGTGCTAGAGGGACCCAGGGGACACAGCAGTTCTTC.

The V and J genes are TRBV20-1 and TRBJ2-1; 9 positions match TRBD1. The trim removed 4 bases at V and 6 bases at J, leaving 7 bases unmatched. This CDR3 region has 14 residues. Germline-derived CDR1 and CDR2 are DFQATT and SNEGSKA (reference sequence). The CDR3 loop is CSATWDRVRNEQFF. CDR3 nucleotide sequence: TGCAGTGCTACGTGGGACAGGGTTCGCAATGAGCAGTTCTTC.

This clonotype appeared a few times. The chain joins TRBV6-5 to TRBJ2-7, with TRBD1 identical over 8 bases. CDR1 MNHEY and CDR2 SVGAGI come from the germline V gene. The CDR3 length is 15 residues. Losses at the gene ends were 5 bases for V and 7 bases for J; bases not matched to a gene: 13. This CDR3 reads CASSPGTGGRREQYF. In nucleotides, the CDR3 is TGTGCCAGCAGTCCCGGGACAGGCGGAAGGCGGGAGCAGTACTTC.

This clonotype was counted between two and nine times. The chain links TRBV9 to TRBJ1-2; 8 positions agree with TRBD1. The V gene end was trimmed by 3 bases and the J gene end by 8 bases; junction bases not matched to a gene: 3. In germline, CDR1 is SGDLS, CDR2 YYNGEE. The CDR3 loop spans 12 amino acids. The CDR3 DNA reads TGTGCCAGCAGCGGGACAGGGCGGGGCTACACCTTC. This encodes CASSGTGRGYTF.

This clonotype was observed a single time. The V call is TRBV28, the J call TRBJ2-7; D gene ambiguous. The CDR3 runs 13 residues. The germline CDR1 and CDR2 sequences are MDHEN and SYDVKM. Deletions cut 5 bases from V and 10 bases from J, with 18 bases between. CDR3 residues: CASSATLPVSQYF. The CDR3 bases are TGTGCCAGCAGTGCGACGCTTCCAGTGAGCCAGTACTTC.

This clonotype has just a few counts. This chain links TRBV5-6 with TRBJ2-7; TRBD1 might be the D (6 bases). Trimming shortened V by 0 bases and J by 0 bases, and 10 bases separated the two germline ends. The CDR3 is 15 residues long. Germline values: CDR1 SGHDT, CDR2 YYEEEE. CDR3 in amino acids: CASSLATGHSYEQYF. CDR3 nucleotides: TGTGCCAGCAGCTTGGCGACAGGCCACTCCTACGAGCAGTACTTC.

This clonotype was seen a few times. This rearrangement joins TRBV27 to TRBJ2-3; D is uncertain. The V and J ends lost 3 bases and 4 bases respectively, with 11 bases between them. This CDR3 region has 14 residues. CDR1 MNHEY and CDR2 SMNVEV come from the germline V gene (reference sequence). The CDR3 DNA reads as TGTGCCAGCAGTTTGAATAGCAGATCAGATACGCAGTATTTT. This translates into CASSLNSRSDTQYF.

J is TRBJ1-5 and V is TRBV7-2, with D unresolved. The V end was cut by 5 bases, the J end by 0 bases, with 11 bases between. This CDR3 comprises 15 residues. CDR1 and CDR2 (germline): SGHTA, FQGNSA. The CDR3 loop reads CASSLQTYSNQPQHF. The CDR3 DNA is TGTGCCAGCAGCCTACAGACGTATAGCAATCAGCCCCAGCATTTT.

For the CDR3, the DNA is TGTGCCAGCACTCTGACTAGCGGGAGGGCTGGGGCCAACGTCCTGACTTTC. This gives the protein CASTLTSGRAGANVLTF. V is TRBV11-2 and J is TRBJ2-6; 14 bases map to TRBD2. This CDR3 region has 17 residues. Germline trimming cut 7 bases from V and 2 bases from J; bases unmatched to any gene: 4. Germline CDR1 SGHAT, CDR2 FQNNGV.

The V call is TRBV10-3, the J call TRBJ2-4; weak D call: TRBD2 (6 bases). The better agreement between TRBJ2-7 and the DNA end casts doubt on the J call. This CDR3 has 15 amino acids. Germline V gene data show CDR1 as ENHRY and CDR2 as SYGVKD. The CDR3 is CAINNPGAVTDEQYF. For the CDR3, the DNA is TGTGCCATTAACAACCCGGGAGCTGTGACCGACGAGCAGTACTTC.